The entry that follows covers one TCR beta chain sequence. Its antigen is not yet known. The sample holds no much larger clone one base away, and base qualities are not on file. These data are taken from a study of blood T cell repertoires in COVID-19 (TCRdb year 2020). Regarding the research as a whole: Samples from collaborators originated in the United States, Italy and Spain and spanned both the acute and convalescent phases of COVID-19. Samples were obtained from the ongoing ImmuneRACE study (first 160 participants) and from some 1,300 subjects provided by 6 global collaborators. The dataset comprised deeply sampled blood TCRbeta repertoires from subjects exposed to, actively infected with, or recovered from COVID-19. Where available, HLA class I and class II types were taken from metadata supplied by the sample provider and were not determined by assay-based typing. The repertoires were released in a freely available public database meant as a resource for research on the immune response to SARS-CoV-2. The material from the prospective study consisted of cDNA or gDNA derived from T cells, B-cell-depleted T cells, or PBMCs. Sample metadata almost always included a de-identified subject ID, COVID-19 status, age in years and sex. General findings and caveats noted by the study authors: The amount of clinical and demographic metadata varied by source and participant and was provided uncurated.

From its cysteine to its phenylalanine, the CDR3 spans 16 amino acids. CDR3 DNA is the only sequence kept; it has 48 bases, read in frame from the first base. In the germline V gene, CDR1 corresponds to SGHRS and CDR2 to YFSETQ. V and J are truncated by 3 bases and 0 bases respectively, leaving an intervening sequence of 10 bases. Each collaborating institution followed its own protocols to collect whole blood in K2EDTA tubes. For TCRbeta analysis, collaborators shipped samples as frozen whole blood, isolated PBMCs, or DNA extracted from either of those sample types. TCRbeta CDR3 regions were amplified from genomic DNA using the immunoSEQ Assay, a bias-controlled multiplex PCR. The authors' analysis ran thus. Within the assay, amplification of reference gene primers was used to estimate how many nucleated cells each sample contained. To quantify the absolute abundance of each unique TCRbeta CDR3 rearrangement, sequence reads were collapsed and filtered. For each sample, productive Simpson clonality was calculated as the square root of Simpson's diversity index over productive rearrangements. TCRdb took this table from immuneACCESS and kept in-frame rearrangements with V and J called. Such tables lack part of the clones; where checked against another copy, unresolved V genes explain under half of the gap, and the rest is unexplained. V and J calls and clone size come straight from that table; D and trimming were deduced from the DNA. Counted in this sample were over 300,000 clones; roughly 90% of them appeared once. About 6.5% of the sample is taken by the ten largest.

Recombination linked TRBV5-1 to TRBJ1-6; matching of 5 bases hints at TRBD1 as the D gene. The clonotype originates from a man in his late teens or twenties with active or convalescent COVID-19. Sequences were obtained from peripheral blood. The CDR3 reads CASSSGGSSYNSPLHF. The nucleotide sequence reads TGCGCCAGCAGCTCCGGGGGGTCCTCCTATAATTCACCCCTCCACTTT. Where the CDR3 stops, the reference TRBV5-1 and TRBJ1-6 genes take over; the full variable domain is KAGVTQTPRYLIKTRGQQVTLSCSPISGHRSVSWYQQTPGQGLQFLFEYFSETQRNKGNFPGRFSGRQFSNSRSEMNVSTLELGDSALYLCASSSGGSSYNSPLHFGNGTRLTVT.